What follows is one T cell receptor (beta chain) and its context. The target antigen is unknown. These data belong to a study of cytomegalovirus exposure and HLA in healthy donors. General study results and limits: At a 0.05 false discovery rate, a later analysis found some 17,000 TCR beta sequences to be associated with HLA alleles. Reports state that TCR beta sequences accurately predicted most subjects' HLA-A and HLA-B alleles. The availability of immune exposure information extended only to CMV serostatus.

Trimming removed 0 bases from V and 2 bases from J, with 8 bases in between. CDR1 and CDR2 from the germline V gene are SGHAT and FQDESV (reference sequence). The CDR3 runs to 15 residues. The PCR contained 60 Vbeta and 13 Jbeta primers. Here immunoSEQ multiplex PCR was the method, and the copy in TCRdb shows in-frame clones only, minus some. The sample includes about 150,000 clones, around 75% seen only once; the top ten take about 3.5%. The specimen was PBMCs. The TCR was taken from a human donor in good health. The V and J genes are TRBV11-1 and TRBJ2-1, with a tentative D call TRBD2 (6 bases). CDR3 in DNA: TGTGCCAGCAGCTTAGCGGGGGGAACCTACAATGAGCAGTTCTTC. As protein: CASSLAGGTYNEQFF.